This T cell receptor beta chain appears in the sequencing data of a study of shared clonotypes between healthy human individuals. Only in-frame clones appear in the TCRdb table, and some are missing; sequencing was by immunoSEQ multiplex PCR. The sample yields nearly 2 million clones, about 95% seen once. Germline V gene sequence: CDR1 SGHRS, CDR2 YFSETQ. V shed 2 bases and J 7 bases; nucleotides not matched to a gene: 8. The CDR3 covers 14 residues. The naive CD8 fraction comprised CD45RO-negative cells positively selected for CCR7 and excluded terminally differentiated effector memory CD45RA+ cells.

This clonotype originated in a man aged 18 to 29 in good health. The specimen was naive CD8+ T cells sorted from blood. The V gene is TRBV5-1, the J gene TRBJ1-1, with 7 bases identical to TRBD1. CDR3 DNA sequence: TGCGCCAGCAGCTTTGGCAGGGGGAACTTTGAAGCTTTCTTT. Its translation: CASSFGRGNFEAFF. The variable domain in full, with the rest retrieved from reference TRBV5-1 and TRBJ1-1, is KAGVTQTPRYLIKTRGQQVTLSCSPISGHRSVSWYQQTPGQGLQFLFEYFSETQRNKGNFPGRFSGRQFSNSRSEMNVSTLELGDSALYLCASSFGRGNFEAFFGQGTRLTVV.